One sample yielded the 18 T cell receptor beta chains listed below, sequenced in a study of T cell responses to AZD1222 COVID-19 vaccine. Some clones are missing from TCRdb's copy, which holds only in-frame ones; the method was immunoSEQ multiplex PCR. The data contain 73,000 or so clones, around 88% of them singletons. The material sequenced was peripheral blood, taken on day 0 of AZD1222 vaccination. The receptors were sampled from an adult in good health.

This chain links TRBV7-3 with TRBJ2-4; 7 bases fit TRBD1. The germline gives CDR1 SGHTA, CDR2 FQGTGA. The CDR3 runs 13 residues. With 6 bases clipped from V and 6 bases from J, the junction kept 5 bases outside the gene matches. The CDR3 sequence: CASRSRTGNIQYF. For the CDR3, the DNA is TGTGCCAGCAGGTCTCGGACAGGAAACATTCAGTACTTC.

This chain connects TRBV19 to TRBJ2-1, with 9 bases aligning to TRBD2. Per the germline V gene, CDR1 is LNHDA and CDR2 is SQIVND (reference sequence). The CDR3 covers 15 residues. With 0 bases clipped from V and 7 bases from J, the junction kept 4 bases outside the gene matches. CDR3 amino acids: CASSIEAGGYNEQFF. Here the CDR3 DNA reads TGTGCCAGTAGTATAGAGGCGGGAGGGTATAATGAGCAGTTCTTC.

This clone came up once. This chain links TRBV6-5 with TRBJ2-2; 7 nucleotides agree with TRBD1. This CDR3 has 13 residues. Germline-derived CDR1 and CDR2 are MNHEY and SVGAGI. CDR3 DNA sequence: TGTGGGGCTCGGGACAGGAACACCGGGGAGCTGTTTTTT. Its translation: CGARDRNTGELFF.

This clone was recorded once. CDR3 sequence (DNA): TGTGCCAGCAGTTTAGATGGCGAGCAGTACTTC. This translates into CASSLDGEQYF. This chain uses TRBV27 with TRBJ2-7; no clear D gene. This CDR3 has 11 amino acids. CDR1 and CDR2 (germline): MNHEY, SMNVEV (reference sequence). Trimming took 2 bases from V and 6 from J, leaving 5 bases between them.

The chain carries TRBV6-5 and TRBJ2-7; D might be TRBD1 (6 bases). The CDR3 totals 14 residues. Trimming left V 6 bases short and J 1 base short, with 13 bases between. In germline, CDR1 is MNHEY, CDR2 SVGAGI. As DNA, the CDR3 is TGTGCCAGCAGACAGGGAAAGACATCCTACGAGCAGTACTTC. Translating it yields CASRQGKTSYEQYF.

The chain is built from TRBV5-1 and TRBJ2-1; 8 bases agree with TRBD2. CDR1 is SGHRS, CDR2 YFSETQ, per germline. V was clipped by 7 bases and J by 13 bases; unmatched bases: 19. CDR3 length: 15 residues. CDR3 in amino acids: CASRNTPGLGGEQFF. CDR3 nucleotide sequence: TGCGCCAGCCGGAATACCCCGGGACTAGGGGGGGAACAGTTCTTC.

Here the CDR3 reads CASSLGGPSYEQYF. The DNA for the CDR3 is TGTGCCAGCAGCTTGGGGGGCCCCTCCTACGAGCAGTACTTC. The chain uses TRBV5-6 and TRBJ2-7; possibly TRBD1 for D (5 bases). The CDR3 loop spans 14 amino acids. Germline loops: CDR1 SGHDT, CDR2 YYEEEE. Trimming removed 0 bases at V and 0 bases at J, with 7 bases between.

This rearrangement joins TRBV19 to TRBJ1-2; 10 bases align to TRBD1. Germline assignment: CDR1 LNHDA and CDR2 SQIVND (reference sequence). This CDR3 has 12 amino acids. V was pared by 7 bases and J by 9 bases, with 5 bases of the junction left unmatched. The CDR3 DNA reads TGTGCCAGTACTGGGACAGGGGCGCGCTACACCTTC. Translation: CASTGTGARYTF.

CDR3 coding DNA: TGCGCCAGCAGCGGGTGGACAGGGACGACTCACTTCAACTATGGCTACACCTTC. This encodes CASSGWTGTTHFNYGYTF. The gene calls are TRBV5-1 and TRBJ1-2; 8 positions agree with TRBD1. CDR3 length: 18 amino acids. Losses at the gene ends were 4 bases for V and 2 bases for J; bases not matched to a gene: 16. Germline V gene data show CDR1 as SGHRS and CDR2 as YFSETQ.

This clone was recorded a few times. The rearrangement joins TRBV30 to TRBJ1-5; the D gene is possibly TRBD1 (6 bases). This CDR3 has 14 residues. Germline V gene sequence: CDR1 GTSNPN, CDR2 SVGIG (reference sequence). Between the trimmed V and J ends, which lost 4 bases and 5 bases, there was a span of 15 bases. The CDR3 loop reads CAWTGPAGDQPQHF. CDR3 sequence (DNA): TGTGCCTGGACGGGACCCGCAGGGGATCAGCCCCAGCATTTT.

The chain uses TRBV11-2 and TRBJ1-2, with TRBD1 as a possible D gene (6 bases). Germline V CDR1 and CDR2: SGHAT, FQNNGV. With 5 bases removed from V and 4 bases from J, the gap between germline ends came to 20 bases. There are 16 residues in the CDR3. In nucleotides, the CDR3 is TGTGCCAGCAGCCCCCCGGGGGGGGCGCGGATCTATGGCTACACCTTC. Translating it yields CASSPPGGARIYGYTF.

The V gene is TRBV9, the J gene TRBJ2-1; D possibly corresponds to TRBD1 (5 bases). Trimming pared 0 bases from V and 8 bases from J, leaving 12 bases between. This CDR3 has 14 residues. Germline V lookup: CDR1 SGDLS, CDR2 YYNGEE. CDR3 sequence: CASSVGGTPHEQFF. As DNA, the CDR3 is TGTGCCAGCAGCGTAGGGGGCACCCCCCATGAGCAGTTCTTC.

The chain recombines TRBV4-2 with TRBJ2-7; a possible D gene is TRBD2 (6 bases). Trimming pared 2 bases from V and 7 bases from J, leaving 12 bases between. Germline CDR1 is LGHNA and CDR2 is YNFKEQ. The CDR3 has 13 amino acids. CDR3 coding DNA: TGTGCCAGCAGCCAACCGGGGGTCCGGGAGCAGTACTTC. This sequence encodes CASSQPGVREQYF.

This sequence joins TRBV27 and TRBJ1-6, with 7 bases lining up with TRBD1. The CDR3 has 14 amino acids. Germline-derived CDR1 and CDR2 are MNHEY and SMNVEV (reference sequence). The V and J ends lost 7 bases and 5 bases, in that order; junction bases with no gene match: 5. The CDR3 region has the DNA TGTGCCAGCACAAACAGGGGAAATAATTCACCCCTCCACTTT. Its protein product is CASTNRGNNSPLHF.

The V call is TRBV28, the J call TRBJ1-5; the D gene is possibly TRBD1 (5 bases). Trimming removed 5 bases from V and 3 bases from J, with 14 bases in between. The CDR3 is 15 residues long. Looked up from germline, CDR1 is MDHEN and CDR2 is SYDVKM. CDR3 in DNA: TGTGCCAGCAGTGAAATAGGGGAACCCAATCAGCCCCAGCATTTT. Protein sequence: CASSEIGEPNQPQHF. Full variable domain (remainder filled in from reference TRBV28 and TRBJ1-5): DVKVTQSSRYLVKRTGEKVFLECVQDMDHENMFWYRQDPGLGLRLIYFSYDVKMKEKGDIPEGYSVSREKKERFSLILESASTNQTSMYLCASSEIGEPNQPQHFGDGTRLSIL.

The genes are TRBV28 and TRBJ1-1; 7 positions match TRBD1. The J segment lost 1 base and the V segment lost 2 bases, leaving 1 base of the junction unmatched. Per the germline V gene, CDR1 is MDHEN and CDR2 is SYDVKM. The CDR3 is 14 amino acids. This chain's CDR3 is CASSLTGANTEAFF. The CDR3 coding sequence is TGTGCCAGCAGTTTAACAGGGGCGAACACTGAAGCTTTCTTT.

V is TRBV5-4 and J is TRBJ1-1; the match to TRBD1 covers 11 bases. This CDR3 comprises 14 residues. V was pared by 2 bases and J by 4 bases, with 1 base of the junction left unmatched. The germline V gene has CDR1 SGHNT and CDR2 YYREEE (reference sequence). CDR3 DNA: TGTGCCAGCAGCTTCGGGACAGGGGGCACTGAAGCTTTCTTT. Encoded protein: CASSFGTGGTEAFF.

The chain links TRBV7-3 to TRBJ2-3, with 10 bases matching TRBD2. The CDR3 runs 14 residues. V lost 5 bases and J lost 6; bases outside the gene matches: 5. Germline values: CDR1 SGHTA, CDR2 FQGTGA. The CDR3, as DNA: TGTGCCAGCAGCCATAGCGGGGGGCTGGATACGCAGTATTTT. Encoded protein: CASSHSGGLDTQYF.